These 29 T cell receptor beta chains came from one sample sequenced in a study of T cells in Graves' hyperthyroidism and ophthalmopathy. Amplification targeted TCR beta CDR3 regions from RNA transcripts. First-round RT-PCR with HTBI primers amplified the TCR CDR3 region. TCRdb re-analysed the multiplex PCR reads in MiXCR, keeping a single row per CDR3 protein. The table lists fewer than 400,000 distinct CDR3 sequences, 20% to 30% of them singletons. The specimen was blood. The receptors originated from a man aged 45-60 years with Graves' hyperthyroidism.

This chain connects TRBV3-1 to TRBJ2-3, with D possibly matching TRBD1 (7 bases). V lost 4 bases and J 1 base, leaving 12 bases between the germline ends. The CDR3 extends over 15 amino acids. Per the germline V gene, CDR1 is LGHDT and CDR2 is YNNKEL (reference sequence). The chain's CDR3 is CASSPQGGGTDTQYF. DNA for the CDR3: TGTGCCAGCAGCCCCCAGGGGGGAGGCACAGATACGCAGTATTTT.

This clonotype was picked up many times. This chain joins TRBV3-1 and TRBJ2-3, with 9 positions matching TRBD1. The CDR3 extends over 14 amino acids. Germline CDR1 reads LGHDT; CDR2 reads YNNKEL (reference sequence). With V trimmed by 5 bases and J by 3 bases, 3 bases remained unmatched. CDR3 residues: CASSGTGWTDTQYF. The CDR3 nucleotides are TGTGCCAGCAGCGGGACAGGGTGGACAGATACGCAGTATTTT.

V is TRBV5-1 and J is TRBJ2-3; 14 bases match TRBD2. Germline V gives CDR1 SGHRS, CDR2 YFSETQ. The CDR3 is 15 amino acids. Trimming took 7 bases from V and 7 from J; bases not matched to a gene: 8. CDR3 loop: CASQPGLAGVYTQYF. CDR3 nucleotide sequence: TGCGCCAGCCAACCGGGACTAGCGGGAGTATATACGCAGTATTTT.

In regard to this clonotype: A read error is possible here, since a much larger clone lies one base away. The V and J genes are TRBV5-1 and TRBJ1-1; D is ambiguous. Germline lookup yields CDR1 SGHRS and CDR2 YFSETQ. The CDR3 extends over 14 amino acids. The CDR3, as DNA: TGCGCCAGCAGCTTGGGGCAGCTGAACACTGAAGGTTTCTTT. This translates into CASSLGQLNTEGFF.

The CDR3 bases are TGTGCCAGCAGCGTAGGATCCGGGGGCAGTTCACCCCTCCACTTT. Translation gives CASSVGSGGSSPLHF. V and J are TRBV9 and TRBJ1-6, with D possibly matching TRBD1 (6 bases). In germline, CDR1 is SGDLS, CDR2 YYNGEE. Trimming removed 0 bases from V and 9 bases from J, with 13 bases in between. The CDR3 length is 15 residues.

The chain recombines TRBV12-3 or TRBV12-4 with TRBJ2-3; a possible D gene is TRBD2 (5 bases). The CDR3 runs 15 residues. The V and J ends lost 5 bases and 0 bases respectively, with 12 bases between them. CDR3 protein: CASSLGVSSTDTQYF. In DNA, the CDR3 is TGTGCCAGCAGTCTGGGAGTTAGCAGCACAGATACGCAGTATTTT.

This clonotype was picked up a small number of times. The chain employs TRBV5-1 and TRBJ2-7, with 7 bases lining up with TRBD2. Germline CDR1 and CDR2: SGHRS and YFSETQ. V was pared by 2 bases and J by 5 bases, with 7 bases of the junction left unmatched. The CDR3 is 14 amino acids. The CDR3 DNA sequence: TGCGCCAGCAGCTTCTCTAGCGGTCGGGACGAGCAGTACTTC. Encoded protein: CASSFSSGRDEQYF.

The rearrangement joins TRBV6-6 to TRBJ2-1, with 9 bases lining up with TRBD2. Germline CDR1 MNHNY, CDR2 SVGAGI (reference sequence). The length of the CDR3 is 16 residues. Losses at the gene ends were 1 base for V and 9 bases for J; bases not matched to a gene: 10. CDR3 sequence (DNA): TGTGCCAGCAGTTACTTAGGACTAGCGCGAGCCGTTGAGCAGTTCTTC. Translation: CASSYLGLARAVEQFF.

The chain recombines TRBV12-3 or TRBV12-4 with TRBJ1-5; no firm D call. CDR3 length: 15 residues. V lost 2 bases and J lost 2, with 10 bases in between. The CDR3 DNA reads TGTGCCAGCAGTTTACGGGCAGGTCGCAATCAGCCCCAGCATTTT. It encodes CASSLRAGRNQPQHF.

V is TRBV11-2 and J is TRBJ2-7; perhaps TRBD1 as D (5 bases). Trimming left V 1 base short and J 5 bases short, with 9 bases between. CDR1 is SGHAT, CDR2 FQNNGV, per germline. CDR3 length: 13 amino acids. The CDR3 DNA reads as TGTGCCAGCAGCTTAGCTATACAGGACGAGCAGTACTTC. It encodes CASSLAIQDEQYF.

The rearrangement joins TRBV19 to TRBJ2-1; maybe TRBD2 (6 bases). The V end was cut by 3 bases, the J end by 6 bases, with 12 bases between. The CDR3 covers 14 residues. CDR1 is LNHDA, CDR2 SQIVND, per germline (reference sequence). In nucleotides, the CDR3 is TGTGCCAGTAGTATTAGCGGACCCCCCAATGAGCAGTTCTTC. Its protein is CASSISGPPNEQFF. Combining the CDR3 with reference TRBV19 and TRBJ2-1 gives the whole variable domain DGGITQSPKYLFRKEGQNVTLSCEQNLNHDAMYWYRQDPGQGLRLIYYSQIVNDFQKGDIAEGYSVSREKKESFPLTVTSAQKNPTAFYLCASSISGPPNEQFFGPGTRLTVL.

Concerning this clonotype: With a much larger clone just one base away, this may be a read error. The CDR3 carries no conserved terminal phenylalanine or tryptophan, so it likely arises from a read error. CDR3 nucleotide sequence: TGTGCCAGCAGCCTGGGGCGCAGAGATACGCAGTATCTT. Its protein is CASSLGRRDTQYL. The chain carries TRBV7-3 and TRBJ2-3, with D tentatively TRBD1 (5 bases). The germline CDR1 and CDR2 sequences are SGHTA and FQGTGA. V shed 5 bases and J shed 5 bases, with 11 bases lying between them. This CDR3 has 13 residues.

The rearrangement uses TRBV29-1 and TRBJ2-5, with 7 bases fitting TRBD1. Germline CDR1 SQVTM, CDR2 ANQGSEA. The CDR3 is made up of 12 amino acids. V shed 8 bases and J 3 bases; nucleotides not matched to a gene: 6. CDR3 residues: CSFRTGEETQYF. The CDR3 bases are TGCAGCTTTCGGACAGGAGAAGAGACCCAGTACTTC.

In this sample, this clonotype turned up many times. V is TRBV27 and J is TRBJ2-3, with TRBD2 as a possible D gene (5 bases). The CDR3 runs to 17 residues. V dropped 6 bases and J dropped 0 bases, with 19 bases sitting between them. Germline V gene data show CDR1 as MNHEY and CDR2 as SMNVEV (reference sequence). Written as DNA, the CDR3 is TGTGCCAGCAGATATACCGGGGTTGGCTCTAGCACAGATACGCAGTATTTT. It translates to CASRYTGVGSSTDTQYF.

In its sample, this clonotype was seen many times. The J gene is TRBJ1-1, the V gene TRBV6-2 or TRBV6-3; D not resolved. Trimming shortened V by 7 bases and J by 1 base, and 13 bases separated the two germline ends. The CDR3 runs to 14 residues. Germline-derived CDR1 and CDR2 are MNHEY and SVGEGT. This CDR3 is CASKVPAGNTEAFF. The CDR3 region has the DNA TGTGCCAGCAAGGTACCCGCCGGGAACACTGAAGCTTTCTTT.

This clonotype has just a few counts. The CDR3 sequence is CASSNRRTYEQYF. CDR3 in DNA: TGTGCCAGCAGTAACCGCCGCACCTACGAGCAGTACTTC. The J gene is TRBJ2-7, the V gene TRBV28; D is unresolved. The CDR3 length is 13 residues. Trimming cost V 5 bases and J 2 bases, with 10 bases left between them. CDR1 and CDR2 (germline): MDHEN, SYDVKM.

The DNA for the CDR3 is TGTGCCAGCACCCAGAGAGAGAGGGGCAATGAGCAGTTCTTC. This gives the protein CASTQRERGNEQFF. V gene TRBV6-2 or TRBV6-3 combines with J gene TRBJ2-1; the D call may be TRBD1 or TRBD2 (5 bases each). Germline CDR1 reads MNHEY; CDR2 reads SVGEGT. The CDR3 runs to 14 residues. V lost 7 bases and J 6 bases, leaving 16 bases between the germline ends.

This chain joins TRBV5-1 and TRBJ2-2; TRBD1 agrees at 7 bases. The CDR3 is 17 residues long. Per the germline V gene, CDR1 is SGHRS and CDR2 is YFSETQ. Trimming at V came to 1 base and at J to 6 bases, leaving 12 bases not matched to a gene. This chain's CDR3 is CASSLPTRTGNPGELFF. The CDR3 nucleotides are TGCGCCAGCAGCTTGCCAACGAGGACAGGAAACCCCGGGGAGCTGTTTTTT.

This clonotype has just a few counts. J is TRBJ1-4 and V is TRBV11-3; D ambiguous. The V and J ends lost 1 base and 12 bases respectively, with 15 bases between them. The CDR3 loop spans 14 amino acids. Germline V CDR1 and CDR2: SGHNT, YENEEA. Here the CDR3 DNA reads TGTGCCAGCAGCTTAGGGGAATCAAGCGGGGAACTGTTTTTT. Translating it yields CASSLGESSGELFF. Full variable domain (missing parts from reference TRBV11-3 and TRBJ1-4): EAGVVQSPRYKIIEKKQPVAFWCNPISGHNTLYWYLQNLGQGPELLIRYENEEAVDDSQLPKDRFSAERLKGVDSTLKIQPAELGDSAVYLCASSLGESSGELFFGSGTQLSVL.

V usage is TRBV6-2 or TRBV6-3 and J usage is TRBJ1-5; tentatively, D is TRBD1 (6 bases). CDR3 length equals 15 residues. Between the trimmed V and J ends, which lost 6 bases and 0 bases, there was a span of 12 bases. Germline loops: CDR1 MNHEY, CDR2 SVGEGT. CDR3 region: CASRAGGGSNQPQHF. CDR3 in DNA: TGTGCCAGCAGGGCGGGAGGGGGTAGCAATCAGCCCCAGCATTTT.

CDR3 residues: CASSSNRDRGYTF. The DNA for the CDR3 is TGTGCCAGCAGTTCCAACAGGGATCGGGGCTACACCTTC. The chain joins TRBV27 to TRBJ1-2; maybe TRBD1 (6 bases). The V and J ends lost 4 bases and 8 bases respectively, with 14 bases between them. Germline V gene data show CDR1 as MNHEY and CDR2 as SMNVEV (reference sequence). The CDR3 consists of 13 residues.

This clonotype has a handful of counts. The J gene is TRBJ2-3, the V gene TRBV19; D is perhaps TRBD2 (7 bases). Trimming pared 1 base from V and 4 bases from J, leaving 12 bases between. CDR1 and CDR2 (germline): LNHDA, SQIVND (reference sequence). CDR3 length equals 15 residues. In nucleotides, the CDR3 is TGTGCCAGTAGTATAGGGGGGGGCTTCGCAGATACGCAGTATTTT. Amino acid sequence: CASSIGGGFADTQYF. The entire variable domain, with the rest obtained from reference TRBV19 and TRBJ2-3, is as follows: DGGITQSPKYLFRKEGQNVTLSCEQNLNHDAMYWYRQDPGQGLRLIYYSQIVNDFQKGDIAEGYSVSREKKESFPLTVTSAQKNPTAFYLCASSIGGGFADTQYFGPGTRLTVL.

This chain uses TRBV29-1 with TRBJ2-7; no reliable D call. The CDR3 runs 14 residues. The germline CDR1 and CDR2 sequences are SQVTM and ANQGSEA. The ends were cut back, 2 bases at V and 2 bases at J, with 13 bases in the middle. The CDR3 loop is CSVERVLTTYEQYF. The CDR3 region has the DNA TGCAGCGTTGAACGGGTCCTAACTACCTACGAGCAGTACTTC.

This chain joins TRBV7-8 and TRBJ2-7, with 9 nucleotides matching TRBD1. V gave up 5 bases and J gave up 5 bases; unmatched junction bases: 10. CDR3 length: 15 residues. Germline V gene lookup returns CDR1 SGHVS and CDR2 FQNEAQ. CDR3 loop: CASSVQGAGANEQYF. The CDR3 nucleotides read TGTGCCAGCAGCGTACAGGGGGCGGGAGCTAACGAGCAGTACTTC.

This chain links TRBV6-1 with TRBJ1-2; 7 bases agree with TRBD1. Per the germline V gene, CDR1 is MNHNS and CDR2 is SASEGT. The length of the CDR3 is 11 residues. Losses at the gene ends were 11 bases for V and 4 bases for J; bases not matched to a gene: 4. The CDR3 protein is CASGQLYGYTF. The DNA for the CDR3 is TGTGCCTCGGGACAGCTCTATGGCTACACCTTC.

A single count supports this clonotype. The chain links TRBV6-1 to TRBJ1-2, with 8 positions matching TRBD1. The trim removed 5 bases at V and 4 bases at J, leaving 12 bases unmatched. The germline V gene encodes CDR1 MNHNS and CDR2 SASEGT. This CDR3 has 16 amino acids. The DNA for the CDR3 is TGTGCCAGCAGTCCCCAAACCGGGACAGGCTTCTATGGCTACACCTTC. Translated, it gives CASSPQTGTGFYGYTF.

This clonotype was counted at least ten times. J is TRBJ2-7 and V is TRBV28; TRBD2 aligns across 7 bases. Germline V lookup: CDR1 MDHEN, CDR2 SYDVKM. With V trimmed by 6 bases and J by 0 bases, 5 bases remained unmatched. This CDR3 comprises 14 residues. The CDR3 DNA reads as TGTGCCAGCAGGGCTAGCGGACGCTCCTACGAGCAGTACTTC. This encodes CASRASGRSYEQYF. Supplemented by reference TRBV28 and TRBJ2-7, the full variable domain reads DVKVTQSSRYLVKRTGEKVFLECVQDMDHENMFWYRQDPGLGLRLIYFSYDVKMKEKGDIPEGYSVSREKKERFSLILESASTNQTSMYLCASRASGRSYEQYFGPGTRLTVT.

In this sample, this clonotype turned up many times. The J gene is TRBJ2-7, the V gene TRBV11-2; possibly TRBD2 for D (6 bases). Trimming took 3 bases from V and 1 from J, leaving 7 bases between them. This CDR3 is built from 13 residues. Germline V lookup: CDR1 SGHAT, CDR2 FQNNGV. The CDR3 nucleotides are TGTGCCAGCAGCTTCGGACTATCCTACGAGCAGTACTTC. It translates to CASSFGLSYEQYF.

This chain links TRBV12-5 with TRBJ1-1, with 7 bases fitting TRBD1. Germline assignment: CDR1 LGHNT and CDR2 FRNRAP. The CDR3 totals 13 residues. The ends lost 5 bases at V and 10 bases at J; junction bases unmatched: 10. The CDR3 DNA follows: TGTGCTAGTGGTGCTCTTCAGGGGGGGGGAGCTTTCTTT. The encoded protein is CASGALQGGGAFF.